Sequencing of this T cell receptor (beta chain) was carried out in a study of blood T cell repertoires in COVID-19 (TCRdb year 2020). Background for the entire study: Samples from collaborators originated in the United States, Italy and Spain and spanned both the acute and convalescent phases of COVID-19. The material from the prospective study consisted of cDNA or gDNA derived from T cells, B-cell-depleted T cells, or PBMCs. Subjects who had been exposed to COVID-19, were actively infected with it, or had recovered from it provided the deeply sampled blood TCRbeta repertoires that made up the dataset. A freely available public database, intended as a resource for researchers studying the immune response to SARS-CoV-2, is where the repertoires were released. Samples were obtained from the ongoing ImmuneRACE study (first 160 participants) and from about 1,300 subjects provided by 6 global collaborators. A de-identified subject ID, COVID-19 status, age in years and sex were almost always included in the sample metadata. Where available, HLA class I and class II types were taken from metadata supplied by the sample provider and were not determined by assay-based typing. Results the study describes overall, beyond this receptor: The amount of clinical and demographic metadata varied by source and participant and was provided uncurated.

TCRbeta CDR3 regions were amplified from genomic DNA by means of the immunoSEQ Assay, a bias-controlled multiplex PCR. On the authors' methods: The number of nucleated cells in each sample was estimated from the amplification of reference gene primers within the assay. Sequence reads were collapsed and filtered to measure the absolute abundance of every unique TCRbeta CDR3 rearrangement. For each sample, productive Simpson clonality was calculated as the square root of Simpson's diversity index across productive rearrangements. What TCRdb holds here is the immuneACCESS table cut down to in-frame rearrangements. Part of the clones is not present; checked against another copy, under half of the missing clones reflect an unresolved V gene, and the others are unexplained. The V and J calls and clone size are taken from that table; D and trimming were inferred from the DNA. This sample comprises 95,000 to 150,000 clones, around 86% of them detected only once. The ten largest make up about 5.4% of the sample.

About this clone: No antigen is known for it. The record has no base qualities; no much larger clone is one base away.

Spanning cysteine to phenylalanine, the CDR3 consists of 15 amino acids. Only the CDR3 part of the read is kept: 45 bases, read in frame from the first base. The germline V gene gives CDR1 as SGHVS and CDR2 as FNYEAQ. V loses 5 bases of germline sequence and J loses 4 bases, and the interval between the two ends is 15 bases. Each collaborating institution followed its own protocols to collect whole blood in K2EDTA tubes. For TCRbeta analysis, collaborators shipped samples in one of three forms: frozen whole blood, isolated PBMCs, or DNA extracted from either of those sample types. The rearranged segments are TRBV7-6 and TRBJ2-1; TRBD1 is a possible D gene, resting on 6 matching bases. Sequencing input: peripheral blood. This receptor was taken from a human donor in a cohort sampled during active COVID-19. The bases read TGTGCCAGCAGCCTGTACGGGACAAAGTACAATGAGCAGTTCTTC. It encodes CASSLYGTKYNEQFF. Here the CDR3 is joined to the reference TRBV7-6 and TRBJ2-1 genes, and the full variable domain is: GAGVSQSPRYKVTKRGQDVALRCDPISGHVSLYWYRQALGQGPEFLTYFNYEAQQDKSGLPNDRFSAERPEGSISTLTIQRTEQRDSAMYRCASSLYGTKYNEQFFGPGTRLTVL.